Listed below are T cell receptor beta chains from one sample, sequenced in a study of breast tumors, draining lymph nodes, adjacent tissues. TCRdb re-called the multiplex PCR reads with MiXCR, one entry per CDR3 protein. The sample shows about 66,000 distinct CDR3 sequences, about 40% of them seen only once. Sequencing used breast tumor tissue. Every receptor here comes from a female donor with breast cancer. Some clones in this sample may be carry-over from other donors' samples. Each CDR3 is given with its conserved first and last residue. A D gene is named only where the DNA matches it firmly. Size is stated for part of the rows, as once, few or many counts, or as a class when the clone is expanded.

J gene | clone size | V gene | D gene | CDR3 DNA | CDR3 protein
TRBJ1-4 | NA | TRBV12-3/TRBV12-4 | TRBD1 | TGTGCCAGCATGTGCGACAGGGGGCGTGAAAAACTGTTTTTT | CASMCDRGREKLFF
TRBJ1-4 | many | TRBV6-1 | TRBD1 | TGTGCCAGCAGTGAACGGGGACAGCGTAATGAAAAACTGTTTTTT | CASSERGQRNEKLFF
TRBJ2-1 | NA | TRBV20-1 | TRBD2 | TGCAGTGCAAAAGGGACTAGCGGGAGCAATGAGCAGTTCTTC | CSAKGTSGSNEQFF
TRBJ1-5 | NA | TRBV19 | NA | TGTGCCAGTAGCCCAGGTGACAGGACCCAGCATTTT | CASSPGDRTQHF
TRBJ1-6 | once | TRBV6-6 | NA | TGTGCCAGCAGTTACTTGTACATTCCAAGTGAGACAGATACGCAGTATAATTCACCCCTCCACTTT | CASSYLYIPSETDTQYNSPLHF
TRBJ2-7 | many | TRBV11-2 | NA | TGTGCCAGCAACGTACTTGGGGTCTTCTCCTACGAGCAGTACTTC | CASNVLGVFSYEQYF
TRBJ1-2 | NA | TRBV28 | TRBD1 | TGTGCCAGCAGCCCCACAGGGGTTTATGGCTACACCTTC | CASSPTGVYGYTF
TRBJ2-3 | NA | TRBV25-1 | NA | TGTGCCTGCAAGCAGGGCCCGGGCGCCGCGGATACGCAGTATTTT | CACKQGPGAADTQYF
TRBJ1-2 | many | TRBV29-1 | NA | TGCAGCGTTACCCAAGTCTCAGGAGGAGGCTACACCTTC | CSVTQVSGGGYTF
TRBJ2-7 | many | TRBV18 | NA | TGTGCCAGCTCACCCAACTCTGACAGTTACGAGCAGTACTTC | CASSPNSDSYEQYF
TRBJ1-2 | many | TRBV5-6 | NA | TGTGCCAGCAGCTCCCGACTACGAGGGGACTATGGCTACACCTTC | CASSSRLRGDYGYTF
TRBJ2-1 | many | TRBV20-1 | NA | TGCAGTGCTAGAGCTCCCCCGGCGGATTCCTACAATGAGCAGTTCTTC | CSARAPPADSYNEQFF
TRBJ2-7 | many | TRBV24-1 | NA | TGTGCCACCAGTAACAAGGGAAACTACGAGCAGTACTTC | CATSNKGNYEQYF
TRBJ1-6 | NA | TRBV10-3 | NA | TGTGCCATCAGTGATGTGCGCACGCCTAGCTCCTATAATTCACCCCTCCACTTT | CAISDVRTPSSYNSPLHF
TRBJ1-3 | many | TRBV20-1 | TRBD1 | TGCAGTGCCTCCCGGGACAGTGGAAACACCATATATTTT | CSASRDSGNTIYF
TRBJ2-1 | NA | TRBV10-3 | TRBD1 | TGTGCTCTCTCAGGGACAGGGCCCCCGAGCGATGAGCAGTTCTTC | CALSGTGPPSDEQFF
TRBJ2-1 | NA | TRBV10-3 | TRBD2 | TGTGCCATCAGTGAGGGGACTAGCGGGCCCCTTTACAATGAGCAGTTCTTC | CAISEGTSGPLYNEQFF
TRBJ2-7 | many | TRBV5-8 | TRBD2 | TGTGCCAGCAGCTCAGTCCTTACGGGTAGCGGGAGAGCATACGAGCAGTACTTC | CASSSVLTGSGRAYEQYF
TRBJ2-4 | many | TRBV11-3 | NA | TGTGCCAGCAGCGGGGGACAACCACTTAACTTC | CASSGGQPLNF
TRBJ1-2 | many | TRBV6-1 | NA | TGTGCCAGCAGTGTATCACGGGAAGTGCCTGGCTACACCTTC | CASSVSREVPGYTF
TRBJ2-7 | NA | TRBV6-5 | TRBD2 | TGTGCCGGCAGCTACGCGTTAGCGGGACACTACGAGCAGTACTTC | CAGSYALAGHYEQYF
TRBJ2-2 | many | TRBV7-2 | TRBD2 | TGTGCCAGCAGCTTAACCGTGGGAGGGTCCGGGGAGCTGTTTTTT | CASSLTVGGSGELFF
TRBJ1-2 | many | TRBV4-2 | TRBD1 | TGTGCCAGCAGCCAGTTTCGGACAGGGAAACTTAACTATGGCTACACCTTC | CASSQFRTGKLNYGYTF
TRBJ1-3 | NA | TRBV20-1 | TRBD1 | TGCAGTGCTACTCCGAGATCATGGGACAGGGTTATCTCGAACACCATATATTTT | CSATPRSWDRVISNTIYF
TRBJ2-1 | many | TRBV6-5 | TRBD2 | TGTGCCAGCAGTTACTCCCCGACTAGCGGGAGAGACAATGAGCAGTTCTTC | CASSYSPTSGRDNEQFF
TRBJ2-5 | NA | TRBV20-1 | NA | TGCAGTGCTAGAGGGAGTAGCGCCGCCGATGAGACCCAGTACTTC | CSARGSSAADETQYF
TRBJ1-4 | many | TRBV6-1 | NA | TGTGCCAGCAGTGAAGGGTTGACAGCTTCAACTAATGAAAAACTGTTTTTT | CASSEGLTASTNEKLFF
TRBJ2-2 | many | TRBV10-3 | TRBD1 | TGTGCCATCAGTGAGGGTCTAGGGGGCGTCACCGGGGAGCTGTTTTTT | CAISEGLGGVTGELFF
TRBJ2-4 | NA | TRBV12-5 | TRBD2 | TGTGCTAGTGGTCCGACTAGCGGGGGCCATCTAGCCAAAAACATTCAGTCCTTC | CASGPTSGGHLAKNIQSF
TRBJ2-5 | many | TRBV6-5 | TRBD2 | TGTGCCAGCAGTCCCCAGCGGGGGGGTCGGGAGACCCAGTACTTC | CASSPQRGGRETQYF
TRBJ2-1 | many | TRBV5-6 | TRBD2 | TGTGCCAGCAGCCGTCCGGGACCAGCGGGAAGGGAGCAGTTCTTC | CASSRPGPAGREQFF
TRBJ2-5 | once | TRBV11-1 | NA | TGTGCCAGCAGCCGCACAGGGATTCTGGAGACCCAGTACTTC | CASSRTGILETQYF
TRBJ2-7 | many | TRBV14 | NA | TGTGCCGGCAGCCAAAGCTCCTACGAGCAGTACTTC | CAGSQSSYEQYF
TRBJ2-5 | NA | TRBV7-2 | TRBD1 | TGTGCCAGCAGCTTGGGACATCGGGGACAGCCCCAGTACTTC | CASSLGHRGQPQYF
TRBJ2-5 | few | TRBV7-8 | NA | TGTGCCAGCAGTCCCCGGGATGGGACTACCCAGTACTTC | CASSPRDGTTQYF
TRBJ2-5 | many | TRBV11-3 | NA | TGTGCCAGCAGCTCCCGGGCCTCGGGGGAGACCCAGTACTTC | CASSSRASGETQYF
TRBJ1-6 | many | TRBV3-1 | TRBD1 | TGTGCCAGCAGCCAAGGGACAGGCAATAATTCACCCCTCCACTTT | CASSQGTGNNSPLHF
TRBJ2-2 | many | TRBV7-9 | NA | TGTGCCAGCAGCCGTGGGCAGACAAACACCGGGGAGCTGTTTTTT | CASSRGQTNTGELFF
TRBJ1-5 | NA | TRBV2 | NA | TGTGCCAGCACAGTCACAGGGCGGTCTAGTCAGCCCCAGCATTTT | CASTVTGRSSQPQHF
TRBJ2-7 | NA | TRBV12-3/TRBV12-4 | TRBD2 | TGTGCCAGCAGTCTAACTAGCGGGGGGAACGAGCAGTACTTC | CASSLTSGGNEQYF
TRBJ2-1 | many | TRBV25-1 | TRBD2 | TGTGCCAGCAGCCCCGGGACTACTACCTACTACAATGAGCAGTTCTTC | CASSPGTTTYYNEQFF
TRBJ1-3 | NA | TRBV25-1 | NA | TGTGCCAGCAGTAAACCAGGGAGTGGAAACACCATATATTTT | CASSKPGSGNTIYF
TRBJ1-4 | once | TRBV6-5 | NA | TGTGCCAGCAGTTACACCGGGACCTTGGGGGGATCGAATGAAAAACTGTTTTTT | CASSYTGTLGGSNEKLFF
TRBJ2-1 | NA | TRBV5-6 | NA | TGTGCCAGCAGCGGCAACAATGGGCAGCTCTTC | CASSGNNGQLF
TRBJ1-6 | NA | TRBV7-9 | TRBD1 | TGTGCCAGCAGCACGGGACAGGGGGTTAATTCACCCCTCCACTTT | CASSTGQGVNSPLHF
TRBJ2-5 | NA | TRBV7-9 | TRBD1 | TGTACCAGCAGCCAGGACAGGTCGCTTCAAGAGACCCAGTACTTC | CTSSQDRSLQETQYF
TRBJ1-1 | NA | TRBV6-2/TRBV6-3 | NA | TGTGCCAGCTCCTCATGGGACGGGGCTGTGAACACTGAAGCTTTCTTT | CASSSWDGAVNTEAFF
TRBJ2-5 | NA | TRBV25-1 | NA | TGTGCCAGCAGTGCCCCCCCCGAGGTTCCTCAGGAGACCCAGTACTTC | CASSAPPEVPQETQYF
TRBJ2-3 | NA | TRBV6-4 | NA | TGTGCCAGCAGCCCAGTAGGGGGGTCCTTCACAGATACGCAGTATTTT | CASSPVGGSFTDTQYF
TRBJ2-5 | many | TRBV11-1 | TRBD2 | TGTGCCAGCAGCTTTAGCGGGGTGTACCAAGAGACCCAGTACTTC | CASSFSGVYQETQYF
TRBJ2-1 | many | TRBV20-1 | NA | TGCAGTGCTAGAGATCCGGCGGCAGGGAGCCCTTACAATGAGCAGTTCTTC | CSARDPAAGSPYNEQFF
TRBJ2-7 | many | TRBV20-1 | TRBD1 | TGCAGTGCTACCCCCTCGACAGGGTATTACGAGCAGTACTTC | CSATPSTGYYEQYF
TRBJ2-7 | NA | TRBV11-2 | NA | TGTGCCAGCAGCTTTCAATGGGGTAACGAGCAGTACTTC | CASSFQWGNEQYF
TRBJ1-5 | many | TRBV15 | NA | TGTGCCACCAGCAGAGAAGGGGACAGCAATCAGCCCCAGCATTTT | CATSREGDSNQPQHF
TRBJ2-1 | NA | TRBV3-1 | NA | TGTGCCAGCAGCCAAGATCTCGGGAGCTCCTACAATGAGCAGTTCTTC | CASSQDLGSSYNEQFF
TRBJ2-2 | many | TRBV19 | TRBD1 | TGTGCCAGTAGTCCGAGGACAGGGGGAGTAAACACCGGGGAGCTGTTTTTT | CASSPRTGGVNTGELFF
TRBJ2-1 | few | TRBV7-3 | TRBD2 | TGTGCCAGCAGCCCGACGCGGGGACTAGCGGGGGACAAGCAGTTCTTC | CASSPTRGLAGDKQFF
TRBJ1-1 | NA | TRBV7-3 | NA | TGTGCCAGCAGCTTAACAGGGTGGACTGAAGCTTTCTTT | CASSLTGWTEAFF
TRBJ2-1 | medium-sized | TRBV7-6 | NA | TGTGCCAGCAGCTTGGGCCTCCCCTACAATGAGCAGTTCTTC | CASSLGLPYNEQFF